This TCR beta chain was sequenced for a study of spatial heterogeneity in lung cancer. The study, taken as a whole, reports: More often at tumor resection than at routine follow-up, ubiquitous expanded tumor TCRs were detected in the blood.

V shed 5 bases, J shed 2 bases, and the junction held 7 bases outside the gene matches. CDR3 length: 15 residues. Germline V lookup: CDR1 SEHNR, CDR2 FQNEAQ (reference sequence). Ten or more counts support this clonotype. Its matching antigen is unknown. Sample time point: sample taken at primary tumor resection. Whole RNA came from tumor, nontumor lung or frozen PBMC and was sequenced without being sorted. One entry per CDR3 protein results from TCRdb running MiXCR on the 5' RACE reads. Of 20,000 to 30,000 distinct CDR3 sequences in the sample, 4% to 6% are singletons; the top ten hold around 5.2%. This TCR was recovered from a male donor with early-stage non-small cell lung cancer. The specimen comprised PBMCs, sampled at surgery. The chain recombines TRBV7-9 with TRBJ1-2; 8 positions agree with TRBD1. CDR3 sequence reads: CASSRATGGNYGYTF. In DNA, the CDR3 is TGTGCCAGCAGCCGGGCCACAGGGGGGAACTATGGCTACACCTTC.